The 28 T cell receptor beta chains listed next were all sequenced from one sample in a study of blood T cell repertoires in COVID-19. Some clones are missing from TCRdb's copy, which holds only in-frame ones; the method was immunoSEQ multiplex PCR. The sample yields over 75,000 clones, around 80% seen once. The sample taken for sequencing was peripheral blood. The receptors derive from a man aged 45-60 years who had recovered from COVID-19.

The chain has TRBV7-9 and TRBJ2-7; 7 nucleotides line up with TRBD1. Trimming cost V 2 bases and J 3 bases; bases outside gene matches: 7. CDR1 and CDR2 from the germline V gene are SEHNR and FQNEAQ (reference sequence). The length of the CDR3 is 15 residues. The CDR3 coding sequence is TGTGCCAGCAGCTTATCAGGGACAGCGATCTACGAGCAGTACTTC. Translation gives CASSLSGTAIYEQYF.

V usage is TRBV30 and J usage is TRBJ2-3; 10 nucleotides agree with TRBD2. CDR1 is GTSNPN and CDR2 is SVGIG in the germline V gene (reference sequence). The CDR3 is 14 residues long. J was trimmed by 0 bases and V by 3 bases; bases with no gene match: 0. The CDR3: CAWRGLASTDTQYF. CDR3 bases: TGTGCCTGGAGGGGACTAGCGAGCACAGATACGCAGTATTTT.

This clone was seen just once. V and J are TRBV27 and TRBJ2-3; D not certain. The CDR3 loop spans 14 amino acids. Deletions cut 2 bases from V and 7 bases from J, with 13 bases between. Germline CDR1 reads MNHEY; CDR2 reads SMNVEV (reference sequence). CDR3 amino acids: CASSLERFKNTQYF. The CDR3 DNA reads TGTGCCAGCAGTTTAGAACGGTTCAAAAATACGCAGTATTTT.

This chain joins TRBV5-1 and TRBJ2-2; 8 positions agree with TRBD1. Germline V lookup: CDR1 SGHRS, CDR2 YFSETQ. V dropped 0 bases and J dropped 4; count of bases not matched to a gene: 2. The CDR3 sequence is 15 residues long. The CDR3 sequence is CASSLGDRGTGELFF. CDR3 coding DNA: TGCGCCAGCAGCTTGGGAGACAGGGGCACCGGGGAGCTGTTTTTT.

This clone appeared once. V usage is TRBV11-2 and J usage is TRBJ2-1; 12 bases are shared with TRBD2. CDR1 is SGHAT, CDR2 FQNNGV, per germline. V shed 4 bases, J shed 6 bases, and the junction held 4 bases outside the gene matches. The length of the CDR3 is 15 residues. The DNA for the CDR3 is TGTGCCAGCAGCTCGTCTAGCGGGAGGGGCAATGAGCAGTTCTTC. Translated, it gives CASSSSSGRGNEQFF.

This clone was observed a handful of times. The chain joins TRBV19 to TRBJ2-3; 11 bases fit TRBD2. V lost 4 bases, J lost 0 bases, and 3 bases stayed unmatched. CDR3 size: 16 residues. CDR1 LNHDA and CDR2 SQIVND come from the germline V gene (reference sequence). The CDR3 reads CASSSRLAGSTDTQYF. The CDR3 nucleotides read TGTGCCAGTAGTAGTCGACTAGCGGGAAGCACAGATACGCAGTATTTT.

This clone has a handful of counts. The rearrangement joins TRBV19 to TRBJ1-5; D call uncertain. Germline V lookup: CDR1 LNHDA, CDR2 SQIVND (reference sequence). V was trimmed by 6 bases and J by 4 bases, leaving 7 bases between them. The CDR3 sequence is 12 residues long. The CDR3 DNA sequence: TGTGCCAGTAGGACAAAAAATCAGCCCCAGCATTTT. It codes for CASRTKNQPQHF. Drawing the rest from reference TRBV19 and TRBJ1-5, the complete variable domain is DGGITQSPKYLFRKEGQNVTLSCEQNLNHDAMYWYRQDPGQGLRLIYYSQIVNDFQKGDIAEGYSVSREKKESFPLTVTSAQKNPTAFYLCASRTKNQPQHFGDGTRLSIL.

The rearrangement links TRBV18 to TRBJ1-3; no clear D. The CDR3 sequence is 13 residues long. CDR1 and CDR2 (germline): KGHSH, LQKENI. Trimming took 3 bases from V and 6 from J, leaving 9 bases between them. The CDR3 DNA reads TGTGCCAGCTCACCGAGTAGAGCAAACACCATATATTTT. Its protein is CASSPSRANTIYF.

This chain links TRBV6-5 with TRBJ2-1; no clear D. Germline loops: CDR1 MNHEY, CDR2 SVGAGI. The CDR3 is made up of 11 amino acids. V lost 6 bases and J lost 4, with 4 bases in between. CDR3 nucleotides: TGTGCCAGCAGGTTATACAATGAGCAGTTCTTC. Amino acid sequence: CASRLYNEQFF.

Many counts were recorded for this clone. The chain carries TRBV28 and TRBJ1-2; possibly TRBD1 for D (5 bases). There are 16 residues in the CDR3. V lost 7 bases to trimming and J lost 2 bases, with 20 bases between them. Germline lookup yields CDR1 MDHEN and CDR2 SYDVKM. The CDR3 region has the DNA TGTGCCAGCATCTCGCAGGGAGGGCTCACGAACTATGGCTACACCTTC. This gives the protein CASISQGGLTNYGYTF.

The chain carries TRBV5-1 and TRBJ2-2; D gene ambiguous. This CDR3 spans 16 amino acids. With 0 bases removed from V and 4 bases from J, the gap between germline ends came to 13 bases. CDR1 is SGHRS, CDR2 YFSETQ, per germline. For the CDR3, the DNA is TGCGCCAGCAGCTTGGCAGGAACCGAAAGCACCGGGGAGCTGTTTTTT. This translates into CASSLAGTESTGELFF.

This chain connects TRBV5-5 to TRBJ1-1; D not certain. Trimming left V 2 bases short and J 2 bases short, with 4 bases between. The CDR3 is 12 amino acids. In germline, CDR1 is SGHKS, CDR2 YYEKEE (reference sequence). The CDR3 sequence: CASSFSNTEAFF. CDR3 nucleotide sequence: TGTGCCAGCAGCTTCAGTAACACTGAAGCTTTCTTT.

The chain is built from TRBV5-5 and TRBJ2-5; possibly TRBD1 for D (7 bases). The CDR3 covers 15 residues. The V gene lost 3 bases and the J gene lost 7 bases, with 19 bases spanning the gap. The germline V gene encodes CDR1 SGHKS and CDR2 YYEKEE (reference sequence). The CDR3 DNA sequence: TGTGCCAGCAGCTGGGATTTCAGGGGGGAGGCGACCCAGTACTTC. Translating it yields CASSWDFRGEATQYF.

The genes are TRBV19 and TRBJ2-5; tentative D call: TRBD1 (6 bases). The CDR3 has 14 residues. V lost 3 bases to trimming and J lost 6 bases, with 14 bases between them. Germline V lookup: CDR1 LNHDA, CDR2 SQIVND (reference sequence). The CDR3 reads CASSMLNQGQTQYF. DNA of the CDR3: TGTGCCAGTAGTATGCTTAACCAGGGGCAGACCCAGTACTTC.

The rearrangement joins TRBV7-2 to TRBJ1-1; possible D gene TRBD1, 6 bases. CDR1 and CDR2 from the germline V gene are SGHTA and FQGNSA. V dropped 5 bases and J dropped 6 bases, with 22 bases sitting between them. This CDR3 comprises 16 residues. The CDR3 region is CASSRGEGVKRPEAFF. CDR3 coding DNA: TGTGCCAGCAGCCGTGGAGAGGGGGTAAAGAGGCCTGAAGCTTTCTTT.

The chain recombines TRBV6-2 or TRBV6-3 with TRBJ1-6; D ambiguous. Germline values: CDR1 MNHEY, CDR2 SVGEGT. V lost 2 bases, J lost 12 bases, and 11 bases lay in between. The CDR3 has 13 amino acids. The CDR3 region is CASSYDRHQPLHF. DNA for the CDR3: TGTGCCAGCAGTTACGATAGACACCAACCCCTCCACTTT.

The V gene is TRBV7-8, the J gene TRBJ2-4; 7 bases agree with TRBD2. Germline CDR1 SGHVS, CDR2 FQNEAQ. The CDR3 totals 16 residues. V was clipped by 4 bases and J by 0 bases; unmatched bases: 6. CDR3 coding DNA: TGTGCCAGCAGCTCACCCGGACTAGAAGCCAAAAACATTCAGTACTTC. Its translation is CASSSPGLEAKNIQYF. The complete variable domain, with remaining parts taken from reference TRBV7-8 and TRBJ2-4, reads GAGVSQSPRYKVAKRGQDVALRCDPISGHVSLFWYQQALGQGPEFLTYFQNEAQLDKSGLPSDRFFAERPEGSVSTLKIQRTQQEDSAVYLCASSSPGLEAKNIQYFGAGTRLSVL.

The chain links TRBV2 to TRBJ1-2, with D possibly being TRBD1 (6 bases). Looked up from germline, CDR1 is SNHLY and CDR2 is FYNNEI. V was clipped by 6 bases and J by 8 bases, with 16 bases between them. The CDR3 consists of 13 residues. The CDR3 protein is CASRLQQGLGYTF. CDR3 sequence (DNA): TGTGCCAGCAGGCTTCAACAGGGTTTGGGCTACACCTTC.

CDR3 residues: CASSQVGTGSNEQFF. In DNA, the CDR3 is TGTGCCAGCAGCCAAGTTGGGACAGGAAGCAATGAGCAGTTCTTC. The chain recombines TRBV3-1 (or the pseudogene TRBV3-2) with TRBJ2-1; 8 bases agree with TRBD1. The trim removed 1 base at V and 6 bases at J, leaving 5 bases unmatched. CDR1 and CDR2 (germline): LGHDT, YNNKEL (reference sequence). The CDR3 length is 15 residues.

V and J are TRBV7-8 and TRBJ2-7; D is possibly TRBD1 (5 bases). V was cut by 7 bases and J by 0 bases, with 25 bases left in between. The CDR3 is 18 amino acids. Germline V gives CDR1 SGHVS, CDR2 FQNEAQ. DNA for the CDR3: TGTGCCAGCACCCGCTTAGTGAAAGGGGCAAGTAGCTCCTACGAGCAGTACTTC. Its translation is CASTRLVKGASSSYEQYF.

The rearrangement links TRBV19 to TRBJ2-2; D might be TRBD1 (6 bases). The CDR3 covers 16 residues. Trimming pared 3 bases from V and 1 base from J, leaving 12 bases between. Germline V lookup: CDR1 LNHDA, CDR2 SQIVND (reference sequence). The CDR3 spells CASSIWGRLNTGELFF. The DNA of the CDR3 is TGTGCCAGTAGTATTTGGGGGCGGCTGAACACCGGGGAGCTGTTTTTT.

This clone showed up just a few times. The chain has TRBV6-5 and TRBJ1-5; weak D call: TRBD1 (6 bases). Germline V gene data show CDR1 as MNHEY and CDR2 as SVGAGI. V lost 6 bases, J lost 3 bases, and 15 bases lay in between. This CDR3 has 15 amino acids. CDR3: CASSNTGQINQPQHF. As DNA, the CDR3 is TGTGCCAGCAGCAACACTGGACAGATCAATCAGCCCCAGCATTTT.

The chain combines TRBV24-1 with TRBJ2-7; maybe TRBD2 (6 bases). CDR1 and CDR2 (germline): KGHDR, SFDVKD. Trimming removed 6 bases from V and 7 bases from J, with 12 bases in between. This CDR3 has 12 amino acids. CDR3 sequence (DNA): TGTGCCACCAGTCCGGAGGGTAGGGAGCAGTACTTC. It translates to CATSPEGREQYF.

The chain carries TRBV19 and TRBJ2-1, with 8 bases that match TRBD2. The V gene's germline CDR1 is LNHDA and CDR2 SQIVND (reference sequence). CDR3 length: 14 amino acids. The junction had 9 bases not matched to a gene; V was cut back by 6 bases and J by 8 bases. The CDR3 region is CASSRGREADEQFF. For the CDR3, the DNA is TGTGCCAGTAGCCGGGGGCGGGAGGCCGATGAGCAGTTCTTC. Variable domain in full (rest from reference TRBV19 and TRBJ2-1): DGGITQSPKYLFRKEGQNVTLSCEQNLNHDAMYWYRQDPGQGLRLIYYSQIVNDFQKGDIAEGYSVSREKKESFPLTVTSAQKNPTAFYLCASSRGREADEQFFGPGTRLTVL.

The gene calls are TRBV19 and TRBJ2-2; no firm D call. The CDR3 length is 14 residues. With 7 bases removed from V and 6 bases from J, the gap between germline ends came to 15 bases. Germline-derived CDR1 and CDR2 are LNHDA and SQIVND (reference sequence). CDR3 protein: CASIRQVGSGELFF. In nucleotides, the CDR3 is TGTGCCAGTATTCGCCAGGTGGGCTCCGGGGAGCTGTTTTTT.

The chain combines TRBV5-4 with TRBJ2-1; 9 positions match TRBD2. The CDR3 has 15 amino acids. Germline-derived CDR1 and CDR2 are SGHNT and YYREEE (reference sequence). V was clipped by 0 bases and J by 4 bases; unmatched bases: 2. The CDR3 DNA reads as TGTGCCAGCAGCTTGGGCGCGGGAGGGTACAATGAGCAGTTCTTC. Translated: CASSLGAGGYNEQFF.

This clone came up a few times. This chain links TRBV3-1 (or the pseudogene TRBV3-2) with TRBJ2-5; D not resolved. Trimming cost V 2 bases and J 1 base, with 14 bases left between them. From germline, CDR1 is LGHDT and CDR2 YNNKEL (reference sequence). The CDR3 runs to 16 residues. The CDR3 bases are TGTGCCAGCAGCCAATATGACACGCGTGGCCAAGAGACCCAGTACTTC. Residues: CASSQYDTRGQETQYF.

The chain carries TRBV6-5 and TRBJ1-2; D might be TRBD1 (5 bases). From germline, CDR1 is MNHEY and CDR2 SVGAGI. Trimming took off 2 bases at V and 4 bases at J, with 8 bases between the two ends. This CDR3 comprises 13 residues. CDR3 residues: CASSYQGPYGYTF. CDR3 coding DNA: TGTGCCAGCAGTTACCAGGGTCCCTATGGCTACACCTTC.